These 15 T cell receptor beta chains came from one sample sequenced in a study of T cells in Graves' hyperthyroidism and ophthalmopathy. RNA transcripts were the template for amplifying TCR beta CDR3 regions. HTBI primers were employed in a first-round RT-PCR of the TCR CDR3. MiXCR, run by TCRdb on the multiplex PCR reads, gives a single entry per CDR3 protein. The sample includes 500,000 to 750,000 distinct CDR3 sequences, 46% of them seen just once. Sequencing used peripheral blood or thyroid tissue (not recorded which). These receptors originate from a woman younger than 35 with Graves' hyperthyroidism.

The V gene is TRBV6-5, the J gene TRBJ1-5, with 7 bases aligning to TRBD2. Judging by the DNA end, TRBJ2-3 fits better; the J call may be wrong. CDR3 size: 16 residues. Germline CDR1 is MNHEY and CDR2 is SVGAGI. The CDR3 region is CASSYADTSGTDTQYF. The CDR3 DNA follows: TGTGCCAGCAGTTACGCCGATACTAGCGGCACAGATACGCAGTATTTT.

In its sample, this clonotype was seen many times. The CDR3 nucleotides are TGCAGCGTTGTGACAGGGAATGTTGCCTACGAGCAGTACTTC. Protein sequence: CSVVTGNVAYEQYF. The J gene is TRBJ2-7, the V gene TRBV29-1; 7 bases fit TRBD1. The CDR3 runs 14 residues. Germline CDR1 reads SQVTM; CDR2 reads ANQGSEA. Trimming cost V 4 bases and J 2 bases; bases outside gene matches: 8.

This clonotype was found many times. The rearrangement links TRBV7-6 to TRBJ2-7, with D perhaps matching TRBD1 (5 bases). V was cut by 1 base and J by 1 base, with 8 bases left in between. Per germline, CDR1 SGHVS and CDR2 FNYEAQ. CDR3 size: 14 residues. CDR3 amino acids: CASSLETESYEQYF. CDR3 nucleotides: TGTGCCAGCAGCTTAGAGACAGAATCCTACGAGCAGTACTTC.

The chain recombines TRBV29-1 with TRBJ1-5; a weak D match, TRBD1 (5 bases). The germline V gene has CDR1 SQVTM and CDR2 ANQGSEA. The CDR3 is 15 amino acids. The germline V and J ends were trimmed by 8 bases and 2 bases, with 19 bases remaining between them. CDR3 sequence: CSSEAGFFGNQPQHF. CDR3 sequence (DNA): TGCAGCAGTGAAGCAGGGTTCTTTGGCAATCAGCCCCAGCATTTT.

This clonotype was seen a handful of times. The chain employs TRBV5-5 and TRBJ2-2; TRBD2 matches at 9 bases. Germline values: CDR1 SGHKS, CDR2 YYEKEE (reference sequence). After removal of 4 bases from V and 7 bases from J, the junction contained 11 bases not matched to a gene. This CDR3 region has 16 residues. The CDR3 DNA reads as TGTGCCAGCAGCCGGATGCTAGCGGGGTGGGGCGGGGAGCTGTTTTTT. Protein: CASSRMLAGWGGELFF. The full variable domain, completed using reference TRBV5-5 and TRBJ2-2, is DAGVTQSPTHLIKTRGQQVTLRCSPISGHKSVSWYQQVLGQGPQFIFQYYEKEERGRGNFPDRFSARQFPNYSSELNVNALLLGDSALYLCASSRMLAGWGGELFFGEGSRLTVL.

This clonotype appeared many times. V and J are TRBV7-3 and TRBJ2-7; 14 nucleotides line up with TRBD2. Germline lookup yields CDR1 SGHTA and CDR2 FQGTGA. The CDR3 totals 17 residues. J gave up 6 bases and V 5 bases, and 12 bases lay outside the gene matches. CDR3 sequence reads: CASSPTPGTSGRGEQYF. DNA for the CDR3: TGTGCCAGCAGCCCCACCCCCGGGACTAGCGGGAGAGGCGAGCAGTACTTC.

This clonotype was detected only a few times. The V gene is TRBV20-1, the J gene TRBJ2-5; weak D call: TRBD1 (7 bases). Gene TRBJ2-4 matches the end of the DNA better, so the J call may be wrong. The germline gives CDR1 DFQATT, CDR2 SNEGSKA (reference sequence). The CDR3 spans 11 residues. The CDR3 DNA is TGCAGTGCTAAGCAGGGGGGCATTCAGTACTTC. Residues: CSAKQGGIQYF.

This clonotype was seen at least ten times. This rearrangement joins TRBV4-3 to TRBJ2-7, with D unresolved. Germline lookup yields CDR1 LGHNA and CDR2 YSLEER. The CDR3 is made up of 15 amino acids. Deletions cut 0 bases from V and 6 bases from J, with 15 bases between. The CDR3 bases are TGCGCCAGCAGCCAAGAGCCGGTCGAGTGGGCCGAGCAGTACTTC. The encoded protein is CASSQEPVEWAEQYF.

This clonotype was recorded many times. The gene calls are TRBV9 and TRBJ2-2; D remains ambiguous. Deletions cut 4 bases from V and 2 bases from J, with 15 bases between. This CDR3 region has 16 residues. Germline values: CDR1 SGDLS, CDR2 YYNGEE. CDR3 coding DNA: TGTGCCAGCAGCCCAACCGTCACACCTAACACCGGGGAGCTGTTTTTT. This gives the protein CASSPTVTPNTGELFF.

This clonotype was detected ten times or more. The chain combines TRBV7-2 with TRBJ1-1; a weak D match, TRBD1 (5 bases). V lost 4 bases to trimming and J lost 2 bases, with 11 bases between them. Germline assignment: CDR1 SGHTA and CDR2 FQGNSA. The CDR3 has 14 residues. The CDR3 spells CASSWRDLNTEAFF. The CDR3 DNA reads TGTGCCAGCAGCTGGAGGGACCTTAACACTGAAGCTTTCTTT.

Note on this clonotype: A much larger clone lies a single base off, so this may be a read error. This CDR3 is missing its conserved last phenylalanine or tryptophan, likely due to a read error. V and J are TRBV27 and TRBJ1-2; TRBD1 matches 12 bases. Losses at the gene ends were 8 bases for V and 7 bases for J; bases not matched to a gene: 11. Germline lookup yields CDR1 MNHEY and CDR2 SMNVEV (reference sequence). This CDR3 region has 15 residues. The CDR3 sequence is CASRKGQGAFSGYTL. For the CDR3, the DNA is TGTGCCAGCCGGAAGGGACAGGGGGCATTCTCTGGCTACACCCTC.

This clonotype was recorded at least ten times. This chain links TRBV7-2 with TRBJ2-2; TRBD2 might be the D (5 bases). The CDR3 is 14 amino acids. Germline loops: CDR1 SGHTA, CDR2 FQGNSA. Deletions cut 5 bases from V and 7 bases from J, with 14 bases between. For the CDR3, the DNA is TGTGCCAGCAGCCTTGGGAGAGGGTACGGGGAGCTGTTTTTT. It codes for CASSLGRGYGELFF.

The table lists this clonotype with many counts. This chain connects TRBV20-1 to TRBJ2-7, with a tentative D call TRBD1 (6 bases). CDR3 size: 11 residues. Between the trimmed V and J ends, which lost 5 bases and 3 bases, there was a span of 8 bases. CDR1 is DFQATT, CDR2 SNEGSKA, per germline (reference sequence). CDR3 protein: CSASQGYEQYF. CDR3 nucleotide sequence: TGCAGTGCTTCACAGGGCTACGAGCAGTACTTC.

The chain joins TRBV20-1 to TRBJ2-6; maybe TRBD1 (6 bases). The CDR3 covers 22 residues. Germline lookup yields CDR1 DFQATT and CDR2 SNEGSKA (reference sequence). Trimming removed 0 bases at V and 0 bases at J, with 27 bases between. The CDR3 DNA sequence: TGCAGTGCTAGAGACCGCTTGGACAACAGGGACCACTTCTTCTCTGGGGCCAACGTCCTGACTTTC. This encodes CSARDRLDNRDHFFSGANVLTF.

V gene TRBV7-8 combines with J gene TRBJ1-6; D is perhaps TRBD1 (6 bases). V was trimmed by 5 bases and J by 5 bases, leaving 10 bases between them. This CDR3 comprises 14 residues. Looked up from germline, CDR1 is SGHVS and CDR2 is FQNEAQ. The CDR3 here is CASSPGTNNSPLHF. CDR3 DNA sequence: TGTGCCAGCAGCCCCGGGACAAATAATTCACCCCTCCACTTT.